The 4 T cell receptor beta chains reported below all come from one sample, sequenced in a study of OX40 agonist ivuxolimab in advanced cancers. Libraries were prepared by immunoSEQ multiplex PCR; TCRdb keeps only in-frame clonotypes and omits some of them. The data show around 18,000 clones, around 83% seen once. The sample in question was CD4+ or CD8+ T cells sorted from blood, obtained in a trial of the OX40 agonist ivuxolimab. Receptor source: an adult with an advanced solid tumor such as melanoma, head and neck, liver or kidney cancer.

This clone came up once. J is TRBJ2-1 and V is TRBV11-3; D gene unclear. Germline lookup yields CDR1 SGHNT and CDR2 YENEEA. The CDR3 consists of 14 residues. V gave up 0 bases and J gave up 6 bases, with 9 bases separating them. Here the CDR3 reads CASSLDGQINEQFF. The CDR3, as DNA: TGTGCCAGCAGCTTAGACGGGCAAATCAATGAGCAGTTCTTC.

V gene TRBV7-2 combines with J gene TRBJ1-1; D is ambiguous. Germline-derived CDR1 and CDR2 are SGHTA and FQGNSA. CDR3 length: 13 amino acids. V was pared by 5 bases and J by 3 bases, with 10 bases between. This CDR3 is CASSRTRDTEAFF. In nucleotides, the CDR3 is TGTGCCAGCAGCCGCACGAGAGACACTGAAGCTTTCTTT.

The rearrangement uses TRBV10-3 and TRBJ2-5, with 7 bases aligning to TRBD2. This CDR3 is 14 amino acids long. V dropped 3 bases and J dropped 5; count of bases not matched to a gene: 6. CDR1 and CDR2 (germline): ENHRY, SYGVKD. The CDR3 sequence is CAISDWGGVETQYF. The CDR3 coding sequence is TGTGCCATCAGTGACTGGGGAGGGGTCGAGACCCAGTACTTC.

The chain uses TRBV30 and TRBJ2-3; 7 positions agree with TRBD1. CDR1 and CDR2 from the germline V gene are GTSNPN and SVGIG (reference sequence). The CDR3 runs 15 residues. Trimming took 1 base from V and 2 from J; bases not matched to a gene: 6. This CDR3 is CAWSAWGTVTDTQYF. CDR3 nucleotides: TGTGCCTGGAGTGCCTGGGGGACAGTCACAGATACGCAGTATTTT.